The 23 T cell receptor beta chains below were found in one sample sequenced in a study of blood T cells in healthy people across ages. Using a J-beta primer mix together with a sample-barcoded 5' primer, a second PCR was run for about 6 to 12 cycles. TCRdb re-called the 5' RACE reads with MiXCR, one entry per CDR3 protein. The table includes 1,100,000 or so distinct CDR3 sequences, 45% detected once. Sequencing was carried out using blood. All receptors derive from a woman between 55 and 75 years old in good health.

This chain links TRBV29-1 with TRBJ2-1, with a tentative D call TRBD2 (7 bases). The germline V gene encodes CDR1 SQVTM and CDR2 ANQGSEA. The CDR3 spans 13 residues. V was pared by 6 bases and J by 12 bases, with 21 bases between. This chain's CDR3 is CSVQGGAFRLQFF. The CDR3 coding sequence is TGCAGCGTACAAGGGGGGGCCTTCCGATTGCAGTTCTTC.

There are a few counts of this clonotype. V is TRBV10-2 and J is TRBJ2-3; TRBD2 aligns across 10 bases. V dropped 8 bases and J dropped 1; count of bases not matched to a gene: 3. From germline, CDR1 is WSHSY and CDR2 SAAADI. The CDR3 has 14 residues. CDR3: CASYGTSGTDTQYF. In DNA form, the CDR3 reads TGCGCCAGCTACGGGACTAGCGGCACAGATACGCAGTATTTT.

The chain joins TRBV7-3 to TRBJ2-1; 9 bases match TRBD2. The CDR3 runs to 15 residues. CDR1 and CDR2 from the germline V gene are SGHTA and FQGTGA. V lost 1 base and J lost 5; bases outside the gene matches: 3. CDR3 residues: CASSLISGSDNEQFF. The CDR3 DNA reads TGTGCCAGCAGCTTAATTAGCGGGAGCGACAATGAGCAGTTCTTC. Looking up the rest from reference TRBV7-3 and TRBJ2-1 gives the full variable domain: GAGVSQTPSNKVTEKGKYVELRCDPISGHTALYWYRQSLGQGPEFLIYFQGTGAADDSGLPNDRFFAVRPEGSVSTLKIQRTERGDSAVYLCASSLISGSDNEQFFGPGTRLTVL.

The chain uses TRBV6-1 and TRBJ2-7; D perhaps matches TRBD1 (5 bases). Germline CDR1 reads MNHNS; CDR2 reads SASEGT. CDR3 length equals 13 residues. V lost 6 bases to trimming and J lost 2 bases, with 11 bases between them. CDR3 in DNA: TGTGCCAGCAGGCAAGACAGACCCTACGAGCAGTACTTC. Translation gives CASRQDRPYEQYF.

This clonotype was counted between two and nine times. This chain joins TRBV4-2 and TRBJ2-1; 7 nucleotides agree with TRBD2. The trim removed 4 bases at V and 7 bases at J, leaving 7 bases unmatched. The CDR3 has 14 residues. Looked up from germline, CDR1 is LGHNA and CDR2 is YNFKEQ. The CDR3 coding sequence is TGTGCCAGCAGCCCCCAGCGGGAATGGAATGAGCAGTTCTTC. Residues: CASSPQREWNEQFF.

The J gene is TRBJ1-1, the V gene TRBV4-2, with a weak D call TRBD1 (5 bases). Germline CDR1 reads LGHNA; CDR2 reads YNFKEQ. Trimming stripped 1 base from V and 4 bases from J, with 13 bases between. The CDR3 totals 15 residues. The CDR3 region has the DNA TGTGCCAGCAGCCAAGTCCAGGGCGTACGCACTGAAGCTTTCTTT. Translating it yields CASSQVQGVRTEAFF.

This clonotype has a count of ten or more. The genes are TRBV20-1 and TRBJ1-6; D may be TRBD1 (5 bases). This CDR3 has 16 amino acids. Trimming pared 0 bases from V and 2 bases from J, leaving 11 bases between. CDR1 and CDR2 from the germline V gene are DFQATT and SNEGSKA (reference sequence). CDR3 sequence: CSARDRDSTYNSPLHF. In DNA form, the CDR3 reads TGCAGTGCTAGAGATCGCGACAGCACCTATAATTCACCCCTCCACTTT.

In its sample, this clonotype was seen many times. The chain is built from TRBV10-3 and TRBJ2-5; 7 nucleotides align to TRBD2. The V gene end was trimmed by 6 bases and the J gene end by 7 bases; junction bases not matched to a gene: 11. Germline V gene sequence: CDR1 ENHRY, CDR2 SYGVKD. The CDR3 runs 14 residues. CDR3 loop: CAISVNQGEGTQYF. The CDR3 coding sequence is TGTGCCATCAGCGTCAACCAAGGGGAGGGGACCCAGTACTTC.

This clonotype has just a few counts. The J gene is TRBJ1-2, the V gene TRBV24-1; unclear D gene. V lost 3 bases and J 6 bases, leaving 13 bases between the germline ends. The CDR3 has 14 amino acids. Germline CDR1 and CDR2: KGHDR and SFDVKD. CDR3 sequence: CATSDGQPNHGYTF. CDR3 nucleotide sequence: TGTGCCACCAGTGATGGGCAGCCAAACCATGGCTACACCTTC.

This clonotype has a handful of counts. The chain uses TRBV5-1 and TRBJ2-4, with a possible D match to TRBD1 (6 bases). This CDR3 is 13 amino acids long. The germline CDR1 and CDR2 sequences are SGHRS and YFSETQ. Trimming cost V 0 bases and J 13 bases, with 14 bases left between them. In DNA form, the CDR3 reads TGCGCCAGCAGCTTGGTATGGAAGGGGGAGCAGTACTTC. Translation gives CASSLVWKGEQYF.

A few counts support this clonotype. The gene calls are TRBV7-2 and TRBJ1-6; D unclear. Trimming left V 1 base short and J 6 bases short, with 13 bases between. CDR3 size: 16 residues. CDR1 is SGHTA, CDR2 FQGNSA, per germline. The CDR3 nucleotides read TGTGCCAGCAGCTTAGTCTGGTCCAGGCCTAATTCACCCCTCCACTTT. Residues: CASSLVWSRPNSPLHF.

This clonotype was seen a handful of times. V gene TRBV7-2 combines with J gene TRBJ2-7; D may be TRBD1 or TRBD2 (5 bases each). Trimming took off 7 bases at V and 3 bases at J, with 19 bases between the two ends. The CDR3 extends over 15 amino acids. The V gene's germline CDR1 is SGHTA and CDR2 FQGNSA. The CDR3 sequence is CASNSPGTSVYEQYF. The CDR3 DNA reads TGTGCCAGCAACTCACCAGGGACGAGCGTCTACGAGCAGTACTTC.

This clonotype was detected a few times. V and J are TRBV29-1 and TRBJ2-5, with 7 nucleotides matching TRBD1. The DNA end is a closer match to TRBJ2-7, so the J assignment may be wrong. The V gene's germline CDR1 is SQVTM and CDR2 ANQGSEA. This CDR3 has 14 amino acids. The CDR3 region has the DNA TGCAGCGTTGTAATTCAGAACAGGGGCTACGAGCAGTACTTC. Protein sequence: CSVVIQNRGYEQYF.

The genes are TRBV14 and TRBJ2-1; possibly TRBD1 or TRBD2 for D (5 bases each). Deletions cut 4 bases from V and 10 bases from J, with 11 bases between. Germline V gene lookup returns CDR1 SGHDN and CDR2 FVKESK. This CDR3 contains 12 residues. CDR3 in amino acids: CASSLLRDEQFF. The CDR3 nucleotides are TGTGCCAGCAGCCTACTCCGGGACGAGCAGTTCTTC.

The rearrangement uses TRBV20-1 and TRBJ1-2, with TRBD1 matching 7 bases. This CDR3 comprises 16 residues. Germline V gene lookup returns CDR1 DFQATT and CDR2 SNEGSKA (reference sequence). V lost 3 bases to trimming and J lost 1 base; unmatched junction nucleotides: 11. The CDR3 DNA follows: TGCAGTGCTAGCAGTTTAACAGGGGCCTTTAACTATGGCTACACCTTC. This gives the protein CSASSLTGAFNYGYTF.

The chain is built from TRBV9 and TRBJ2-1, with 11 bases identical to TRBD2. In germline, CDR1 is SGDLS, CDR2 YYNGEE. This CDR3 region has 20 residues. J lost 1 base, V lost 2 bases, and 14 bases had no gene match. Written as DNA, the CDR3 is TGTGCCAGCAGCGTTGGGACTAGCGGCCATCTGGGGGGATCCTACAATGAGCAGTTCTTC. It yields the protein CASSVGTSGHLGGSYNEQFF.

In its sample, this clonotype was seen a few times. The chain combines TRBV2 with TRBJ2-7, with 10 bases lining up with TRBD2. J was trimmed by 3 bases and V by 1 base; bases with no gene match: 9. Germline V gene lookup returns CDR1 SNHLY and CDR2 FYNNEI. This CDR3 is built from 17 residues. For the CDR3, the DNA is TGTGCCAGCAGTGAAGGTTCGCTAGCGGGAGCTATCTACGAGCAGTACTTC. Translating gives CASSEGSLAGAIYEQYF.

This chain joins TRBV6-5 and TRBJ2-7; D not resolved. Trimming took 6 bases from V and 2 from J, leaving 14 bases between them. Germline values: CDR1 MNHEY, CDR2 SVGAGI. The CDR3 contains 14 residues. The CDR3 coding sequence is TGTGCCAGCAGCACTCAAGGTGCGGCCTACGAGCAGTACTTC. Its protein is CASSTQGAAYEQYF.

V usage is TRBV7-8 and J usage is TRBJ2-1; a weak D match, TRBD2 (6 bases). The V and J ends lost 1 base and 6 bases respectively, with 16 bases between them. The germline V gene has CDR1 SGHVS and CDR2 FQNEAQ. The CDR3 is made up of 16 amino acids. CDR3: CASSLVNSGLSNEQFF. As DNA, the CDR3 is TGTGCCAGCAGCTTAGTGAATAGCGGCCTCAGCAATGAGCAGTTCTTC.

This chain's CDR3 is CAWDRDYGYTF. CDR3 sequence (DNA): TGTGCCTGGGACAGAGACTATGGCTACACCTTC. The chain employs TRBV30 and TRBJ1-2, with D maybe TRBD1 (5 bases). The CDR3 runs to 11 residues. CDR1 GTSNPN and CDR2 SVGIG come from the germline V gene (reference sequence). Trimming removed 5 bases at V and 3 bases at J, with 7 bases between.

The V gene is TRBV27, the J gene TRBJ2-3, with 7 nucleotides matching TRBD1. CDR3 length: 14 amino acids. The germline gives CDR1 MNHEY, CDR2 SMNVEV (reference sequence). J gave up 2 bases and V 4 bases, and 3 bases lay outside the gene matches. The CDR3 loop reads CASSWGQYTDTQYF. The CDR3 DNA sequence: TGTGCCAGCAGTTGGGGACAGTACACAGATACGCAGTATTTT.

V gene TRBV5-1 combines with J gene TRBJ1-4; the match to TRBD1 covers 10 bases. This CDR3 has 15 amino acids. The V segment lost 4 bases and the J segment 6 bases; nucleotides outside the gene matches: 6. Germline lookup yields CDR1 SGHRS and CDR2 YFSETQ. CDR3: CASSPEGTGDEKLFF. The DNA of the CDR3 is TGCGCCAGCAGCCCGGAGGGGACAGGGGATGAAAAACTGTTTTTT.

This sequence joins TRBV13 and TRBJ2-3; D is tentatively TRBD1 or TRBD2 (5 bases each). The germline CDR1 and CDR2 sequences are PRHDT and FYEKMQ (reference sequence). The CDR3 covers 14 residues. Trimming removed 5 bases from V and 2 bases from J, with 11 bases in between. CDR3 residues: CASSPGPTTDTQYF. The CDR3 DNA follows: TGTGCCAGCAGCCCGGGACCCACCACAGATACGCAGTATTTT.